These 21 T cell receptor beta chains came from one sample sequenced in a study of blood T cell repertoires in COVID-19. Sequenced by immunoSEQ multiplex PCR; TCRdb stores in-frame clones only, minus some. The sample gives around 200,000 clones, more than 85% of which show up once; 0.65% to 0.85% is in the top ten. Sequenced material: peripheral blood. These receptors were obtained from a man aged 40-49 years with acute or convalescent COVID-19.

The chain's CDR3 is CASSPASSNQPQHF. The CDR3, as DNA: TGTGCCAGTAGCCCCGCCAGTAGCAATCAGCCCCAGCATTTT. V and J are TRBV19 and TRBJ1-5; D gene ambiguous. Trimming left V 6 bases short and J 0 bases short, with 9 bases between. The CDR3 is 14 amino acids. Germline CDR1 LNHDA, CDR2 SQIVND (reference sequence).

This chain's CDR3 is CASSVGGGGPPYGYTF. In DNA form, the CDR3 reads TGTGCCAGCAGCGTAGGAGGGGGAGGGCCCCCATATGGCTACACCTTC. The rearrangement uses TRBV9 and TRBJ1-2; D is perhaps TRBD1 (6 bases). V dropped 0 bases and J dropped 5 bases, with 17 bases sitting between them. The CDR3 extends over 16 amino acids. Germline V gene data show CDR1 as SGDLS and CDR2 as YYNGEE. Together with reference TRBV9 and TRBJ1-2, the CDR3 gives the full variable domain: DSGVTQTPKHLITATGQRVTLRCSPRSGDLSVYWYQQSLDQGLQFLIQYYNGEERAKGNILERFSAQQFPDLHSELNLSSLELGDSALYFCASSVGGGGPPYGYTFGSGTRLTVV.

The V and J genes are TRBV29-1 and TRBJ2-7; 7 bases map to TRBD1. V was clipped by 6 bases and J by 0 bases; unmatched bases: 5. The CDR3 consists of 13 residues. The germline V gene encodes CDR1 SQVTM and CDR2 ANQGSEA. CDR3 protein: CSVMDRYSYEQYF. For the CDR3, the DNA is TGCAGCGTCATGGACAGGTACTCCTACGAGCAGTACTTC.

CDR3 protein: CASSPIFDNDRGEQYF. The CDR3 DNA reads TGTGCCAGCAGCCCTATCTTCGACAACGACAGGGGCGAGCAGTACTTC. V gene TRBV3-1 (or the pseudogene TRBV3-2) combines with J gene TRBJ2-7, with 8 bases identical to TRBD1. The junction had 14 bases not matched to a gene; V was cut back by 4 bases and J by 6 bases. CDR1 and CDR2 from the germline V gene are LGHDT and YNNKEL (reference sequence). The CDR3 is 16 amino acids.

This clone appeared once. This chain joins TRBV11-3 and TRBJ2-1; D might be TRBD2 (7 bases). The ends were cut back, 6 bases at V and 6 bases at J, with 12 bases in the middle. Looked up from germline, CDR1 is SGHNT and CDR2 is YENEEA. The CDR3 is 13 residues long. For the CDR3, the DNA is TGTGCCAGCAGGGGGGGGGCCCTCAATGAGCAGTTCTTC. Translation gives CASRGGALNEQFF.

The chain has TRBV18 and TRBJ2-7; TRBD1 agrees at 7 bases. With 0 bases clipped from V and 0 bases from J, the junction kept 8 bases outside the gene matches. The germline V gene has CDR1 KGHSH and CDR2 LQKENI. The CDR3 consists of 17 residues. The CDR3 loop is CASSPPRTGLLSYEQYF. CDR3 DNA: TGTGCCAGCTCACCACCACGGACAGGCCTCCTCTCCTACGAGCAGTACTTC.

The V and J genes are TRBV13 and TRBJ2-3; weak D call: TRBD1 (5 bases). Germline assignment: CDR1 PRHDT and CDR2 FYEKMQ (reference sequence). V was clipped by 0 bases and J by 2 bases, with 15 bases between them. The CDR3 consists of 17 residues. CDR3 loop: CASSLGPASGYTDTQYF. The CDR3 DNA reads TGTGCCAGCAGCTTAGGCCCCGCCTCAGGGTACACAGATACGCAGTATTTT.

This rearrangement joins TRBV6-1 to TRBJ2-7; D may be TRBD1 (5 bases). Trimming took 2 bases from V and 5 from J, leaving 16 bases between them. CDR3 length equals 15 residues. Germline lookup yields CDR1 MNHNS and CDR2 SASEGT. This chain's CDR3 is CASSELRGIINEQYF. CDR3 nucleotides: TGTGCCAGCAGTGAACTTAGGGGAATAATAAACGAGCAGTACTTC.

This clone has just one count. The chain is built from TRBV10-3 and TRBJ2-5; D perhaps matches TRBD2 (5 bases). The CDR3 has 15 residues. V lost 3 bases, J lost 4 bases, and 15 bases lay in between. Germline CDR1 reads ENHRY; CDR2 reads SYGVKD. The CDR3 DNA follows: TGTGCCATCAGTGACTATACTAGGAGAGGAGAGACCCAGTACTTC. Its translation: CAISDYTRRGETQYF.

The rearrangement joins TRBV11-2 to TRBJ1-1; possibly TRBD1 for D (5 bases). V lost 3 bases and J 3 bases, leaving 11 bases between the germline ends. Germline CDR1 is SGHAT and CDR2 is FQNNGV. The CDR3 runs 14 residues. The CDR3: CASSLLQEYTEAFF. CDR3 nucleotide sequence: TGTGCCAGCAGCTTGCTACAGGAGTACACTGAAGCTTTCTTT.

This chain links TRBV6-4 with TRBJ2-2, with 10 bases that match TRBD2. The CDR3 has 15 residues. V shed 4 bases and J 6 bases; nucleotides not matched to a gene: 5. Germline V lookup: CDR1 MRHNA, CDR2 SNTAGT. The CDR3 spells CASSALAGAPGELFF. CDR3 sequence (DNA): TGTGCCAGCAGTGCCCTAGCGGGAGCCCCCGGGGAGCTGTTTTTT.

The chain combines TRBV7-8 with TRBJ2-7; 8 nucleotides agree with TRBD2. V dropped 7 bases and J dropped 3; count of bases not matched to a gene: 11. This CDR3 has 15 amino acids. The germline gives CDR1 SGHVS, CDR2 FQNEAQ. The CDR3 here is CASTASSGRVYEQYF. DNA for the CDR3: TGTGCCAGCACCGCCTCCAGCGGGAGAGTCTACGAGCAGTACTTC.

V and J are TRBV28 and TRBJ2-7; unclear D gene. The CDR3 consists of 14 residues. The germline V gene has CDR1 MDHEN and CDR2 SYDVKM. V was trimmed by 3 bases and J by 2 bases, leaving 11 bases between them. The CDR3 is CASSFRVMAYEQYF. The CDR3 nucleotides are TGTGCCAGCAGTTTCCGCGTAATGGCCTACGAGCAGTACTTC.

The J gene is TRBJ2-5, the V gene TRBV25-1, with 9 nucleotides matching TRBD1. The CDR3 has 16 amino acids. CDR1 is MGHDK, CDR2 SYGVNS, per germline. V shed 6 bases and J 5 bases; nucleotides not matched to a gene: 13. The CDR3 DNA follows: TGTGCCAGCAGCGATGGGACAGGGCCGATAAGGGAGACCCAGTACTTC. Translating gives CASSDGTGPIRETQYF. The whole variable domain, remainder taken from reference TRBV25-1 and TRBJ2-5, is EADIYQTPRYLVIGTGKKITLECSQTMGHDKMYWYQQDPGMELHLIHYSYGVNSTEKGDLSSESTVSRIRTEHFPLTLESARPSHTSQYLCASSDGTGPIRETQYFGPGTRLLVL.

The chain is built from TRBV19 and TRBJ2-1; 10 nucleotides align to TRBD2. Germline values: CDR1 LNHDA, CDR2 SQIVND (reference sequence). CDR3 size: 15 residues. The J segment lost 7 bases and the V segment lost 5 bases, leaving 8 bases of the junction unmatched. In DNA form, the CDR3 reads TGTGCCAGTAGTCCTAGCGGGGGAGACTATAATGAGCAGTTCTTC. This encodes CASSPSGGDYNEQFF.

V is TRBV19 and J is TRBJ1-5, with D tentatively TRBD1 (6 bases). Trimming pared 5 bases from V and 7 bases from J, leaving 21 bases between. Germline V gene sequence: CDR1 LNHDA, CDR2 SQIVND (reference sequence). This CDR3 region has 16 residues. The CDR3 region has the DNA TGTGCCAGTAGTCCCCAGACAGGAGTCAGCAGCCAGCCCCAGCATTTT. It encodes CASSPQTGVSSQPQHF.

This clone was seen a handful of times. CDR3 sequence (DNA): TGTGCCAGCAGTTTCATACTAGATCTGGACGCGAATGAGCAGTTCTTC. It translates to CASSFILDLDANEQFF. The chain is built from TRBV27 and TRBJ2-1; weak D call: TRBD2 (5 bases). CDR1 and CDR2 from the germline V gene are MNHEY and SMNVEV (reference sequence). The CDR3 contains 16 residues. Deletions cut 3 bases from V and 7 bases from J, with 19 bases between.

V usage is TRBV28 and J usage is TRBJ2-7, with TRBD2 matching over 11 bases. The CDR3 is made up of 15 amino acids. J was trimmed by 3 bases and V by 6 bases; bases with no gene match: 7. The germline V gene encodes CDR1 MDHEN and CDR2 SYDVKM. CDR3 sequence (DNA): TGTGCCAGCAGCCCCACTAGCGGGAGTGGCTACGAGCAGTACTTC. Translating it yields CASSPTSGSGYEQYF.

The V call is TRBV2, the J call TRBJ2-2, with 8 bases aligning to TRBD1. Germline V gives CDR1 SNHLY, CDR2 FYNNEI. CDR3 length: 15 amino acids. V lost 6 bases and J lost 3; bases outside the gene matches: 6. The CDR3 reads CASSPQGVDTGELFF. The CDR3, as DNA: TGTGCCAGCAGCCCACAGGGGGTGGACACCGGGGAGCTGTTTTTT.

Only one count was recorded for this clone. CDR3 residues: CASSQATGVYGYTF. In nucleotides, the CDR3 is TGTGCCAGCAGCCAAGCTACAGGGGTATATGGCTACACCTTC. V and J are TRBV3-1 (or the pseudogene TRBV3-2) and TRBJ1-2, with 7 bases aligning to TRBD1. The CDR3 is made up of 14 amino acids. The germline V gene has CDR1 LGHDT and CDR2 YNNKEL (reference sequence). With 1 base clipped from V and 5 bases from J, the junction kept 4 bases outside the gene matches.

V gene TRBV6-5 combines with J gene TRBJ2-3, with D possibly being TRBD2 (5 bases). CDR1 is MNHEY, CDR2 SVGAGI, per germline. V was trimmed by 5 bases and J by 0 bases, leaving 12 bases between them. The CDR3 has 15 amino acids. In DNA, the CDR3 is TGTGCCAGCAGTACCGGAGCGGTCAGCACAGATACGCAGTATTTT. Translated: CASSTGAVSTDTQYF.